A selection of T cell receptor beta chains follows, all from one sample in a study of tumor-infiltrating lymphocytes in primary liver carcinoma. TCRdb passed the multiplex PCR reads through MiXCR, listing each CDR3 protein once. The repertoire holds around 120,000 distinct CDR3 sequences, 55% to 70% seen once, with around 8.1% in the top ten. Sequenced sample: tumor-adjacent normal liver tissue. The receptors here all came from a woman between 55 and 75 years old with primary liver carcinoma and hepatitis B virus infection. Each CDR3 is given with its conserved first and last residue. D genes are given only for firm matches. The size entry is marked missing in some rows and otherwise reads once, few, many or a size class.

clone size: -; V gene: TRBV28; J gene: TRBJ2-6; D gene: TRBD1; CDR3 DNA: TGTGCCAGCATTTCACCCAGGACAGGGGGCGATGGGGCCAATGTCCTGACTTTC; CDR3 protein: CASISPRTGGDGANVLTF
clone size: many; V gene: TRBV5-4; J gene: TRBJ1-2; D gene: -; CDR3 DNA: TGTGCCAGCAGCCCGAGATCTAACTATGGCTACACCTTC; CDR3 protein: CASSPRSNYGYTF
clone size: once; V gene: TRBV6-1; J gene: TRBJ1-1; D gene: TRBD1; CDR3 DNA: TGTACCAGCAGTGAAGCGGTCGGGACAGGGGGCACTGAAGCTTTCTTT; CDR3 protein: CTSSEAVGTGGTEAFF
clone size: few; V gene: TRBV11-2; J gene: TRBJ2-1; D gene: -; CDR3 DNA: TGTCCCAGCGGCTTCACCCCACTGAGGAGCTCCTACAATGAGCAGTTCTTC; CDR3 protein: CPSGFTPLRSSYNEQFF
clone size: -; V gene: TRBV12-3/TRBV12-4; J gene: TRBJ2-3; D gene: -; CDR3 DNA: TGTGACAGCAGTTTGGAGAAAGATACGCAGTATTTT; CDR3 protein: CDSSLEKDTQYF
clone size: -; V gene: TRBV6-5; J gene: TRBJ2-3; D gene: -; CDR3 DNA: TGTGCCAACAGTTACTCGATAGTTTCTACGCGGTATTTT; CDR3 protein: CANSYSIVSTRYF
clone size: -; V gene: TRBV30; J gene: TRBJ1-1; D gene: TRBD1; CDR3 DNA: TGTGCCTGGAGGGGAACAGGGGGTTACTCTGGAGCTTTCTTT; CDR3 protein: CAWRGTGGYSGAFF
clone size: many; V gene: TRBV7-9; J gene: TRBJ2-7; D gene: TRBD2; CDR3 DNA: TGTGCCAGCAGCTCGGGAGGCCTCTCCTACGAGCAGTACTTC; CDR3 protein: CASSSGGLSYEQYF
clone size: many; V gene: TRBV28; J gene: TRBJ1-1; D gene: -; CDR3 DNA: TGTGCCAGCAGTTTTCCCCACACTGAAGCTTTCTTT; CDR3 protein: CASSFPHTEAFF
clone size: -; V gene: TRBV6-1; J gene: TRBJ2-7; D gene: TRBD1; CDR3 DNA: TGTACCAGGAGCAAACGACAGGGGACCTTTTCCTACGAGCAGTACTTC; CDR3 protein: CTRSKRQGTFSYEQYF
clone size: -; V gene: TRBV11-2; J gene: TRBJ2-7; D gene: TRBD2; CDR3 DNA: TGTGGTAGTAGCTACGGCGGGAGGACCTCGGGAAGCGAGCAGTACTTC; CDR3 protein: CGSSYGGRTSGSEQYF
clone size: -; V gene: TRBV29-1; J gene: TRBJ2-1; D gene: TRBD2; CDR3 DNA: TGCTGCGTTGTGGCTAGCGGGAGGGGTTACAATGAACAGTTCTTC; CDR3 protein: CCVVASGRGYNEQFF
clone size: -; V gene: TRBV29-1; J gene: TRBJ1-3; D gene: -; CDR3 DNA: TGCGGTGTTGGAGGTAGTACAGACTCTGGAAACACCATATATTTT; CDR3 protein: CGVGGSTDSGNTIYF
clone size: -; V gene: TRBV6-1; J gene: TRBJ1-1; D gene: -; CDR3 DNA: TGTGCCAGCAGTTACAGACAGGAGGAGGGCACTGAAGCTTTCTTT; CDR3 protein: CASSYRQEEGTEAFF
clone size: -; V gene: TRBV11-2; J gene: TRBJ2-2; D gene: -; CDR3 DNA: TGTGCCAGCAGCTTAATCCGTAGCGTCTCCGGGGAGCTGTTTTTT; CDR3 protein: CASSLIRSVSGELFF
clone size: -; V gene: TRBV6-6; J gene: TRBJ1-5; D gene: TRBD1; CDR3 DNA: TGTGCCAGCGGAGTGTGGGACAGGGGTAATCAGCCCCAGCATTTT; CDR3 protein: CASGVWDRGNQPQHF
clone size: -; V gene: TRBV11-1; J gene: TRBJ2-1; D gene: TRBD2; CDR3 DNA: TGTGCCAACAGCTTCGGACTAGCGGAAGGCAATGAGCAGTTCTTC; CDR3 protein: CANSFGLAEGNEQFF
clone size: many; V gene: TRBV4-1; J gene: TRBJ1-5; D gene: -; CDR3 DNA: TGCGCCAGCAGCCAAGACCACGCTCCCCAGCCCCAGCATTTT; CDR3 protein: CASSQDHAPQPQHF